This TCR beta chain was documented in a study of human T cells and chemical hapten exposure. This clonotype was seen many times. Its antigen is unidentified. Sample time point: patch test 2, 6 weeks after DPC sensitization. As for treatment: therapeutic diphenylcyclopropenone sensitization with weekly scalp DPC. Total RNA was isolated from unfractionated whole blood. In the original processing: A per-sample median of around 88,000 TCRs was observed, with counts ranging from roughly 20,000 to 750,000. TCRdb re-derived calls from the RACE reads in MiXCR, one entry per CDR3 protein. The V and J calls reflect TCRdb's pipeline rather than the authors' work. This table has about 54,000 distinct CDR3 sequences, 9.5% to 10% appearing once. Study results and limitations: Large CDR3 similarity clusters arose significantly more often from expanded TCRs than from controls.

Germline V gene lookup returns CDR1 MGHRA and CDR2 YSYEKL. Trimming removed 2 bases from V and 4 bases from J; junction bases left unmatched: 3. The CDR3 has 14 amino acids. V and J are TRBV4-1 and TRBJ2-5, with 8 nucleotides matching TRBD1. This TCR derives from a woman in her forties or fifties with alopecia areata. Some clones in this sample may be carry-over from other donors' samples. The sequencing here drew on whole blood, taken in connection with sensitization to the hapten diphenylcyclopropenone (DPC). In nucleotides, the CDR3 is TGCGCCAGCAGCCAACAGGGGGCGCGAGAGACCCAGTACTTC. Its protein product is CASSQQGARETQYF.